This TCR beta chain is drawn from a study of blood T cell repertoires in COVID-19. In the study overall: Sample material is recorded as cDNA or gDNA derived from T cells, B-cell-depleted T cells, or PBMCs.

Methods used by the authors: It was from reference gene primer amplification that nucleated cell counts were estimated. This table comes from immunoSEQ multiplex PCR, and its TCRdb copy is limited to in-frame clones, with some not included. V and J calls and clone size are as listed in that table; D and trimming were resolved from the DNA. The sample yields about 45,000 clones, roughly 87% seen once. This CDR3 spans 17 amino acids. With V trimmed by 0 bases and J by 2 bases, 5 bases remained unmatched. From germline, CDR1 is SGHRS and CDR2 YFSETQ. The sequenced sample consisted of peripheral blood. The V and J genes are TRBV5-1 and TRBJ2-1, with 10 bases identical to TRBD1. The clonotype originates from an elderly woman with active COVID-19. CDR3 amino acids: CASSLVPGQGTYNEQFF. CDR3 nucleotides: TGCGCCAGCAGCTTGGTCCCGGGACAGGGGACCTACAATGAGCAGTTCTTC.